The source of this TCR beta chain is a study of T cell repertoires in cytomegalovirus infection. Across the study: CMV epitopes, recently identified HLA-C-restricted and well-studied HLA-B-restricted, were used. It can be stated that public TCR beta signatures indicated CMV infection as well as a matching HLA type. The study, taken as a whole, reports: There were HLA-C-restricted CMV-specific TCR beta clonotypes dominating the ex vivo response.

With V trimmed by 5 bases and J by 4 bases, 4 bases remained unmatched. CDR1 MNHNS and CDR2 SASEGT come from the germline V gene. The CDR3 is made up of 13 amino acids. This clonotype was observed a handful of times. Antigen unknown. TCRdb re-analysed the reads in MiXCR, keeping a single row per CDR3 protein. The sample lists approximately 730,000 distinct CDR3 sequences, about 28% seen once, with approximately 14% in the top ten. This chain links TRBV6-1 with TRBJ2-5, with 7 bases matching TRBD1. Sequencing used cultured CD8+ T cells from PBMCs, obtained from culture after CMV antigen stimulation. The clonotype originates from a human donor in good health (CMV status not recorded). Some clones in this sample may be carry-over from other donors' samples. The CDR3 coding sequence is TGTGCCAGCAGTCATGACAGGGCAGAGACCCAGTACTTC. It yields the protein CASSHDRAETQYF.